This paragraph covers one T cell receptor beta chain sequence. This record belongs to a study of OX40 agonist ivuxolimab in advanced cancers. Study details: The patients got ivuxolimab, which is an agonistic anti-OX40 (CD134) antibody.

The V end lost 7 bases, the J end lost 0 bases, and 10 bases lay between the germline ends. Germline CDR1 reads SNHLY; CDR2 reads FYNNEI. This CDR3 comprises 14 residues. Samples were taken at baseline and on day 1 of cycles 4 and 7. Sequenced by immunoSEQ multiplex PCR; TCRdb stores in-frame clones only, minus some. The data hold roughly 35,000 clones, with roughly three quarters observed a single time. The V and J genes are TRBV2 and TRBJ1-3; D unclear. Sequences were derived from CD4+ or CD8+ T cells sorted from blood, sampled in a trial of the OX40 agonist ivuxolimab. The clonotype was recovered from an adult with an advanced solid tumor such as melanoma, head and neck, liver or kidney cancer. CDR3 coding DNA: TGTGCCAGCATGGGCAGCAGCTCTGGAAACACCATATATTTT. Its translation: CASMGSSSGNTIYF.